One and the same sample provided the 12 T cell receptor beta chains below, sequenced in a study of shared clonotypes between healthy human individuals. Libraries were prepared by immunoSEQ multiplex PCR; TCRdb keeps only in-frame clonotypes and omits some of them. This sample has around 750,000 clones, with approximately 74% found just once. The source material was memory CD4+ T cells sorted from blood. The subset is: CD45RA-negative fraction. The receptor set was obtained from a woman between 25 and 40 years old in good health.

The rearrangement uses TRBV4-2 and TRBJ1-4; 9 bases are shared with TRBD1. Germline assignment: CDR1 LGHNA and CDR2 YNFKEQ. This CDR3 is 17 amino acids long. The J segment lost 0 bases and the V segment lost 5 bases, leaving 7 bases of the junction unmatched. In nucleotides, the CDR3 is TGTGCCAGCAGCAAGGGACAGGGAGAGGCAACTAATGAAAAACTGTTTTTT. Its translation: CASSKGQGEATNEKLFF.

The gene calls are TRBV7-9 and TRBJ1-4; no clear D gene. V lost 5 bases and J lost 8, with 9 bases in between. Germline V gene sequence: CDR1 SEHNR, CDR2 FQNEAQ (reference sequence). CDR3 length: 12 residues. In nucleotides, the CDR3 is TGTGCCAGCAGCCCAGCCGCGGAAAAACTGTTTTTT. Its translation is CASSPAAEKLFF. Complete variable domain (other parts from reference TRBV7-9 and TRBJ1-4): DTGVSQNPRHKITKRGQNVTFRCDPISEHNRLYWYRQTLGQGPEFLTYFQNEAQLEKSRLLSDRFSAERPKGSFSTLEIQRTEQGDSAMYLCASSPAAEKLFFGSGTQLSVL.

The chain links TRBV19 to TRBJ2-2; the D is unclear. CDR1 and CDR2 from the germline V gene are LNHDA and SQIVND (reference sequence). This CDR3 contains 15 residues. V lost 4 bases and J lost 4, with 13 bases in between. In DNA form, the CDR3 reads TGTGCCAGTAGTAATGGGCTGGACCTCACCGGGGAGCTGTTTTTT. Protein product: CASSNGLDLTGELFF.

This clone was picked up a small number of times. The J gene is TRBJ1-3, the V gene TRBV30, with unresolved D. This CDR3 has 14 residues. Trimming took off 0 bases at V and 0 bases at J, with 6 bases between the two ends. In germline, CDR1 is GTSNPN, CDR2 SVGIG (reference sequence). CDR3 region: CAWSVSSSGNTIYF. CDR3 nucleotide sequence: TGTGCCTGGAGTGTGTCTTCCTCTGGAAACACCATATATTTT.

Comments on this clone: Different DNA sequences within this sample yield the same CDR3. The chain joins TRBV5-1 to TRBJ2-1; 10 nucleotides align to TRBD2. The germline CDR1 and CDR2 sequences are SGHRS and YFSETQ. V shed 2 bases and J 3 bases; nucleotides not matched to a gene: 2. The CDR3 is 15 residues long. The CDR3 loop is CASSFSSGGYNEQFF. The CDR3 coding sequence is TGCGCCAGCAGCTTTTCTAGCGGGGGCTACAATGAGCAGTTCTTC. Drawing the rest from reference TRBV5-1 and TRBJ2-1, the complete variable domain is KAGVTQTPRYLIKTRGQQVTLSCSPISGHRSVSWYQQTPGQGLQFLFEYFSETQRNKGNFPGRFSGRQFSNSRSEMNVSTLELGDSALYLCASSFSSGGYNEQFFGPGTRLTVL.

This chain links TRBV2 with TRBJ1-1, with D hard to call. CDR1 and CDR2 from the germline V gene are SNHLY and FYNNEI. The CDR3 loop spans 13 amino acids. V lost 0 bases, J lost 4 bases, and 6 bases lay in between. CDR3 region: CASSEASGTEAFF. In DNA form, the CDR3 reads TGTGCCAGCAGTGAAGCAAGCGGCACTGAAGCTTTCTTT.

Worth noting for this clone: With only one base between it and a far larger clone, this is likely a read error. The chain couples TRBV7-2 to TRBJ2-5, with no clear D. Germline V gives CDR1 SGHTA, CDR2 FQGNSA. V lost 3 bases to trimming and J lost 5 bases, with 1 base between them. This CDR3 region has 10 residues. The CDR3 here is CASSLETQYF. As DNA, the CDR3 is TGTGCCAGCAGCTTGGAGACCCAGTACTTC.

The V and J genes are TRBV28 and TRBJ1-4; D possibly corresponds to TRBD1 (5 bases). The CDR3 spans 11 residues. The germline CDR1 and CDR2 sequences are MDHEN and SYDVKM. V shed 11 bases and J shed 5 bases, with 9 bases lying between them. CDR3 nucleotide sequence: TGTGCCGGGGGTAAAAATGAAAAACTGTTTTTT. It yields the protein CAGGKNEKLFF.

As DNA, the CDR3 is TGTGCCAGCAGCTTTGAAGGCGGGGACATTCAGTACTTC. This codes for CASSFEGGDIQYF. V is TRBV7-2 and J is TRBJ2-4, with D tentatively TRBD2 (6 bases). The ends were cut back, 3 bases at V and 8 bases at J, with 11 bases in the middle. The CDR3 loop spans 13 amino acids. Germline V gives CDR1 SGHTA, CDR2 FQGNSA.

The chain employs TRBV4-1 and TRBJ2-1, with 13 nucleotides matching TRBD2. The CDR3 runs to 16 residues. The V segment lost 0 bases and the J segment 8 bases; nucleotides outside the gene matches: 4. CDR1 is MGHRA, CDR2 YSYEKL, per germline. The CDR3 loop is CASSQEGLAGFDEQFF. Written as DNA, the CDR3 is TGCGCCAGCAGCCAAGAGGGACTAGCGGGATTTGATGAGCAGTTCTTC.

This clone was observed a handful of times. The chain joins TRBV5-1 to TRBJ2-2; D tentatively reads TRBD1 or TRBD2 (5 bases each). Trimming pared 2 bases from V and 3 bases from J, leaving 8 bases between. CDR1 is SGHRS and CDR2 is YFSETQ in the germline V gene. The CDR3 has 14 residues. The chain's CDR3 is CASSFGTDTGELFF. Here the CDR3 DNA reads TGCGCCAGCAGCTTTGGGACCGACACCGGGGAGCTGTTTTTT.

As regards this clone: Within the sample, other DNA sequences also encode this same CDR3. The chain uses TRBV5-4 and TRBJ1-4, with 11 bases that match TRBD1. The CDR3 is made up of 14 amino acids. Losses at the gene ends were 5 bases for V and 8 bases for J; bases not matched to a gene: 5. In germline, CDR1 is SGHNT, CDR2 YYREEE (reference sequence). The CDR3 DNA follows: TGTGCCAGCAGTTCCCGGGACAGGGGGGAAAAACTGTTTTTT. Protein product: CASSSRDRGEKLFF. Filled out from reference TRBV5-4 and TRBJ1-4, the complete variable domain reads ETGVTQSPTHLIKTRGQQVTLRCSSQSGHNTVSWYQQALGQGPQFIFQYYREEENGRGNFPPRFSGLQFPNYSSELNVNALELDDSALYLCASSSRDRGEKLFFGSGTQLSVL.